One and the same sample provided the 12 T cell receptor beta chains below, sequenced in a study of shared clonotypes between healthy human individuals. Some clones are missing from TCRdb's copy, which holds only in-frame ones; the method was immunoSEQ multiplex PCR. The sample has roughly 2.5 million clones, 85% to 95% seen once. The sample was naive CD4+ T cells sorted from blood. Described subset: CD45RA+ positively selected. The receptors originated from a man aged 18-30 years in good health.

J is TRBJ1-5 and V is TRBV6-1; the D is unclear. This CDR3 has 16 residues. The V end lost 2 bases, the J end lost 0 bases, and 11 bases lay between the germline ends. In germline, CDR1 is MNHNS, CDR2 SASEGT. The DNA of the CDR3 is TGTGCCAGCAGTGAACCGGGTTTTTATAGCAATCAGCCCCAGCATTTT. Translation: CASSEPGFYSNQPQHF.

The chain is built from TRBV5-1 and TRBJ2-5, with 8 bases identical to TRBD1. V was clipped by 4 bases and J by 4 bases; unmatched bases: 9. The CDR3 totals 15 residues. Germline V gene sequence: CDR1 SGHRS, CDR2 YFSETQ. The CDR3 spells CASSPDGRGRETQYF. CDR3 nucleotide sequence: TGCGCCAGCAGCCCGGACGGCAGGGGGCGAGAGACCCAGTACTTC.

V is TRBV5-4 and J is TRBJ2-1, with 15 bases that match TRBD2. The CDR3 runs to 17 residues. J gave up 8 bases and V 3 bases, and 9 bases lay outside the gene matches. Germline V gives CDR1 SGHNT, CDR2 YYREEE (reference sequence). The CDR3 is CASSSNRTSGRAHEQFF. The CDR3, as DNA: TGTGCCAGCAGCTCGAATCGGACTAGCGGGAGGGCTCATGAGCAGTTCTTC.

This chain connects TRBV5-8 to TRBJ1-5, with D possibly TRBD1 on 5 matching bases. The CDR3 sequence is 11 residues long. Trimming left V 6 bases short and J 11 bases short, with 12 bases between. Per the germline V gene, CDR1 is SGHTS and CDR2 is YDEGEE. The CDR3 region has the DNA TGTGCCAGCACCCCTGGGGGGACCCAGCATTTT. It encodes CASTPGGTQHF.

A note on this clone: Other DNA sequences in the same sample also yield this CDR3. V is TRBV19 and J is TRBJ2-3; 12 bases are shared with TRBD2. Germline assignment: CDR1 LNHDA and CDR2 SQIVND (reference sequence). The J segment lost 3 bases and the V segment lost 6 bases, leaving 1 base of the junction unmatched. The CDR3 has 14 amino acids. The CDR3 loop is CASRTSGGTDTQYF. The DNA of the CDR3 is TGTGCCAGTAGGACTAGCGGGGGAACAGATACGCAGTATTTT.

V usage is TRBV27 and J usage is TRBJ2-7; 9 bases are a match to TRBD1. Germline V gives CDR1 MNHEY, CDR2 SMNVEV (reference sequence). The ends lost 5 bases at V and 8 bases at J; junction bases unmatched: 10. This CDR3 is built from 14 residues. CDR3 nucleotide sequence: TGTGCCAGCAGTACAGGGACAGGGCCCTGGAAGCAGTACTTC. Its protein product is CASSTGTGPWKQYF.

CDR3 protein: CASSQEATAYGYTF. The CDR3 DNA reads TGCGCCAGCAGCCAAGAAGCCACGGCGTATGGCTACACCTTC. J is TRBJ1-2 and V is TRBV4-1; D uncertain. There are 14 residues in the CDR3. The germline V gene has CDR1 MGHRA and CDR2 YSYEKL. Trimming left V 0 bases short and J 5 bases short, with 10 bases between.

Comments on this clone: The identical CDR3 is also encoded by other nucleotide sequences in the sample. The CDR3 sequence is CAWGNTGELFF. The CDR3 DNA reads as TGTGCCTGGGGGAACACCGGGGAGCTGTTTTTT. This rearrangement joins TRBV30 to TRBJ2-2; D uncertain. The CDR3 spans 11 residues. Trimming shortened V by 5 bases and J by 1 base, and 2 bases separated the two germline ends. Per germline, CDR1 GTSNPN and CDR2 SVGIG (reference sequence).

This rearrangement joins TRBV5-1 to TRBJ1-2; TRBD1 matches 8 bases. V was clipped by 4 bases and J by 6 bases; unmatched bases: 5. CDR1 SGHRS and CDR2 YFSETQ come from the germline V gene. CDR3 length: 13 residues. Here the CDR3 DNA reads TGCGCCAGCAGCACCGCGACAGGGGATGGCTACACCTTC. It is translated as CASSTATGDGYTF.

The CDR3 here is CASSLLSPNEQFF. The CDR3 nucleotides are TGTGCCAGCAGCTTATTATCCCCCAATGAGCAGTTCTTC. The chain recombines TRBV7-2 with TRBJ2-1; D ambiguous. In germline, CDR1 is SGHTA, CDR2 FQGNSA. The CDR3 spans 13 residues. Trimming removed 2 bases from V and 6 bases from J, with 8 bases in between.

This clone was counted a few times. V is TRBV19 and J is TRBJ1-5, with TRBD1 as a possible D gene (5 bases). The V end was cut by 7 bases, the J end by 6 bases, with 16 bases between. The CDR3 spans 14 residues. Germline V gives CDR1 LNHDA, CDR2 SQIVND (reference sequence). DNA of the CDR3: TGTGCCAGTATTGGCAGGGCTACGGGTCAGCCCCAGCATTTT. Its protein is CASIGRATGQPQHF. Supplemented by reference TRBV19 and TRBJ1-5, the full variable domain reads DGGITQSPKYLFRKEGQNVTLSCEQNLNHDAMYWYRQDPGQGLRLIYYSQIVNDFQKGDIAEGYSVSREKKESFPLTVTSAQKNPTAFYLCASIGRATGQPQHFGDGTRLSIL.

The chain links TRBV7-2 to TRBJ2-1; D is tentatively TRBD1 or TRBD2 (5 bases each). This CDR3 is 16 amino acids long. Trimming stripped 5 bases from V and 3 bases from J, with 17 bases between. Germline V CDR1 and CDR2: SGHTA, FQGNSA. For the CDR3, the DNA is TGTGCCAGCAGCCCCCGCCGGGGCTGGGGCTACAATGAGCAGTTCTTC. It yields the protein CASSPRRGWGYNEQFF.